This T cell receptor (beta chain) was identified in a study of blood T cell repertoires in COVID-19. Original data processing: Amplification of reference gene primers provided the estimated nucleated cell counts. Only in-frame clones appear in the TCRdb table, and some are missing; sequencing was by immunoSEQ multiplex PCR. V and J calls and clone size are copied from that table; D and trimming were computed from the DNA. Of over 200,000 clones in the sample, approximately 83% were seen once. Sequencing used peripheral blood. The sequence came from a woman in her twenties or thirties with COVID-19, enrolled during active disease.

In DNA form, the CDR3 reads TGTGCCAGCAGCCAAGGACAAATCGTTCAAGAGACCCAGTACTTC. It yields the protein CASSQGQIVQETQYF. The chain couples TRBV9 to TRBJ2-5; tentative D call: TRBD1 (5 bases). This CDR3 spans 15 amino acids. Per germline, CDR1 SGDLS and CDR2 YYNGEE. The V end lost 4 bases, the J end lost 2 bases, and 15 bases lay between the germline ends.